This T cell receptor beta chain was recorded in a study of blood T cell repertoires in COVID-19. Study in general: Acute and convalescent COVID-19 specimens originated in the United States, Italy and Spain. The analysed material was cDNA or gDNA that came from T cells, B-cell-depleted T cells, or PBMCs.

Study processing details: Amplification of reference gene primers provided the estimated nucleated cell counts. Repertoires were generated with immunoSEQ multiplex PCR, while TCRdb's copy carries only in-frame clones and drops some. The V and J calls and clone size were taken over from that table, and D and trimming were inferred from the DNA. The data contain 150,000 to 180,000 clones, roughly 80% of them singletons. CDR1 is SGHNT, CDR2 YYREEE, per germline (reference sequence). The CDR3 is 16 residues long. Trimming cost V 5 bases and J 5 bases; bases outside gene matches: 10. What was sequenced was peripheral blood. This chain joins TRBV5-4 and TRBJ2-2, with 9 bases matching TRBD1. The receptor's source is a woman aged 55-69 years with acute or convalescent COVID-19. The CDR3 here is CASSSGGQGRTGELFF. As DNA, the CDR3 is TGTGCCAGCAGTTCGGGGGGACAGGGAAGGACCGGGGAGCTGTTTTTT.